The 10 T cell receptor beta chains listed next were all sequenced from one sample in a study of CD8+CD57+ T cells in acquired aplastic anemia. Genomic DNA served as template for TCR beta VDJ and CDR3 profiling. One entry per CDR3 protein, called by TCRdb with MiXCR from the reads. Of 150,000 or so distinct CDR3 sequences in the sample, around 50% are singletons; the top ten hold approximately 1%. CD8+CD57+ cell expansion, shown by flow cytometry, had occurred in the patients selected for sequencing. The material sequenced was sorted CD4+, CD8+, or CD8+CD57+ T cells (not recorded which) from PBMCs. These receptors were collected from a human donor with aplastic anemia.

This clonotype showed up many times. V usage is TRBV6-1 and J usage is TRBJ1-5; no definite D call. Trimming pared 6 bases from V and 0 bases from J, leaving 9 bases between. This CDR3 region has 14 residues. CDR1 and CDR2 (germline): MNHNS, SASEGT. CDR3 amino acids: CASSPYRSNQPQHF. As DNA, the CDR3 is TGTGCCAGCAGCCCCTACCGTAGCAATCAGCCCCAGCATTTT.

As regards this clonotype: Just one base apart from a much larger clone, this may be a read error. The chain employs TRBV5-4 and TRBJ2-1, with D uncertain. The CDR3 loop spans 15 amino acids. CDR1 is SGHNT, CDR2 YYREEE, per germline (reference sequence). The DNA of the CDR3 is TGTGCCAGCAGCTTGGACTACCAAGGATACAATGAGCAGCTCTTC. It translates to CASSLDYQGYNEQLF. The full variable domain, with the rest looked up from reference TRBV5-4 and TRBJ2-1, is ETGVTQSPTHLIKTRGQQVTLRCSSQSGHNTVSWYQQALGQGPQFIFQYYREEENGRGNFPPRFSGLQFPNYSSELNVNALELDDSALYLCASSLDYQGYNEQLFGPGTRLTVL.

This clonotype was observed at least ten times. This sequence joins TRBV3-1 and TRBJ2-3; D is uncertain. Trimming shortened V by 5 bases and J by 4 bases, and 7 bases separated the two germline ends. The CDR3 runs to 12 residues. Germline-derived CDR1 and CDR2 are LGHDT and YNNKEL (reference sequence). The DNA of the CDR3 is TGTGCCAGCAGCTATCTGTCAGATACGCAGTATTTT. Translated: CASSYLSDTQYF.

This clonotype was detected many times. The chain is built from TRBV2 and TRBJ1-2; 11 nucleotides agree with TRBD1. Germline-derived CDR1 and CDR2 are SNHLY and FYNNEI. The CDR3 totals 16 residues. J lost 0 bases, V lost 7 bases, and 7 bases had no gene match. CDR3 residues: CASIGDRGVSNYGYTF. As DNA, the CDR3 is TGTGCCAGCATTGGGGACAGGGGGGTTTCTAACTATGGCTACACCTTC.

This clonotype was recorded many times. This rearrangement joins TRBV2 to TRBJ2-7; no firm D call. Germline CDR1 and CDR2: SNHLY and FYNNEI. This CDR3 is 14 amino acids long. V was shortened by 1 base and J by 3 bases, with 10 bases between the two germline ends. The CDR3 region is CASSEEGLGYEQYF. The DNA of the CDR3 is TGTGCCAGCAGTGAAGAGGGATTGGGCTACGAGCAGTACTTC.

The CDR3 sequence: CASSPEAVYEQYF. CDR3 nucleotide sequence: TGTGCCAGCAGCCCCGAGGCCGTATACGAGCAGTACTTC. The chain joins TRBV7-8 to TRBJ2-7; D is unresolved. V gave up 5 bases and J gave up 4 bases, with 12 bases separating them. Germline CDR1 is SGHVS and CDR2 is FQNEAQ. This CDR3 contains 13 residues.

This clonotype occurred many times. CDR3 coding DNA: TGTGCCAGCAGCTTGGCCGGCGTCTACGAGCAGTACTTC. This codes for CASSLAGVYEQYF. The genes are TRBV5-4 and TRBJ2-7; unclear D gene. Germline V CDR1 and CDR2: SGHNT, YYREEE (reference sequence). The CDR3 is 13 residues long. V shed 0 bases and J shed 3 bases, with 7 bases lying between them. The variable domain in full, with the rest retrieved from reference TRBV5-4 and TRBJ2-7, is ETGVTQSPTHLIKTRGQQVTLRCSSQSGHNTVSWYQQALGQGPQFIFQYYREEENGRGNFPPRFSGLQFPNYSSELNVNALELDDSALYLCASSLAGVYEQYFGPGTRLTVT.

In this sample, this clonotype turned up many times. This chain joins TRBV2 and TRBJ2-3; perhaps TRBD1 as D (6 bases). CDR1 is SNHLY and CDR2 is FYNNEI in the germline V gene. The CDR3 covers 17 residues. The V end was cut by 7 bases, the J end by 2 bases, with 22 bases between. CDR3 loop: CASNGRGSRGDTDTQYF. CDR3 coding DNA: TGTGCCAGCAATGGCAGGGGTTCCCGAGGGGACACAGATACGCAGTATTTT.

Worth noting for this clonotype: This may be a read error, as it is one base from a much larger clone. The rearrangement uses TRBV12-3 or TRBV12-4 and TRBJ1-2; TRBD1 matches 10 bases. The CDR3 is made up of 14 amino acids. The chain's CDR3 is CAGSSGQGVGGYTF. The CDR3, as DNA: TGTGCCGGCAGTTCCGGACAGGGGGTGGGTGGCTACACCTTC.

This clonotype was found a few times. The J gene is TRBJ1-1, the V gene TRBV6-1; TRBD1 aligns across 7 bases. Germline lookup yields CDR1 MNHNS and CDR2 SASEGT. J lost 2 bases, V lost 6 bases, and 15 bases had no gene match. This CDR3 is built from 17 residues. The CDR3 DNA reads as TGTGCCAGCAGGGGAAGGACAGGCGCCGTTTTTAACACTGAAGCTTTCTTT. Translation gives CASRGRTGAVFNTEAFF.